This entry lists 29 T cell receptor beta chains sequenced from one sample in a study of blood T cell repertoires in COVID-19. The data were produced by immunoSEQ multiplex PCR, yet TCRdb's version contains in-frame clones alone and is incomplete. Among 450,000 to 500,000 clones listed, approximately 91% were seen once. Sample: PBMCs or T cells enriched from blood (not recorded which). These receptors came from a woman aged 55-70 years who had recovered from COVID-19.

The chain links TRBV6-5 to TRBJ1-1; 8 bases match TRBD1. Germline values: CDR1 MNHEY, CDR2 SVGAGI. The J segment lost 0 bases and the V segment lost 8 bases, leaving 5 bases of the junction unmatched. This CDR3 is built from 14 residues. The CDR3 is CASRTGHVNTEAFF. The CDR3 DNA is TGTGCCAGCCGGACAGGGCATGTGAACACTGAAGCTTTCTTT.

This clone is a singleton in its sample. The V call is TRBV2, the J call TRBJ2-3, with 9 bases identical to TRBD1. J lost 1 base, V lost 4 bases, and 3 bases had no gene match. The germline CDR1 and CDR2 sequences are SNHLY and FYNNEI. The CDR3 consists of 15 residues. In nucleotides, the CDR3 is TGTGCCAGCAGTGCACAGGGGGCGGGCACAGATACGCAGTATTTT. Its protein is CASSAQGAGTDTQYF.

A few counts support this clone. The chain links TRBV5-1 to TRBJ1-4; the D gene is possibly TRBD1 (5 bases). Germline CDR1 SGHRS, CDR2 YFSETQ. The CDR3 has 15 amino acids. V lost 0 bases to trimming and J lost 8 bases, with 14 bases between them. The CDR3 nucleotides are TGCGCCAGCAGCTTGGGGGCGGTGACAGACGAAAAACTGTTTTTT. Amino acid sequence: CASSLGAVTDEKLFF.

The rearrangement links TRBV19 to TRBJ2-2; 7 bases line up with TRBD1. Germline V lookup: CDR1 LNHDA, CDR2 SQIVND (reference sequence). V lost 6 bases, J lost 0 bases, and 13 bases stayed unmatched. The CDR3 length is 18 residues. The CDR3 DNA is TGTGCCAGTAGCCGACAGGGTTGGCAGGGGGCGAACACCGGGGAGCTGTTTTTT. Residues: CASSRQGWQGANTGELFF.

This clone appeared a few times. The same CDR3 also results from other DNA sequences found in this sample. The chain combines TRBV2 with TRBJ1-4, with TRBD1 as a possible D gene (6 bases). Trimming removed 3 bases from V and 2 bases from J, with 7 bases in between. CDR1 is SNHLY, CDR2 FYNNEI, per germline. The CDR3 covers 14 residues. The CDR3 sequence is CASSERGTNEKLFF. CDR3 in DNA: TGTGCCAGCAGTGAGAGGGGGACTAATGAAAAACTGTTTTTT.

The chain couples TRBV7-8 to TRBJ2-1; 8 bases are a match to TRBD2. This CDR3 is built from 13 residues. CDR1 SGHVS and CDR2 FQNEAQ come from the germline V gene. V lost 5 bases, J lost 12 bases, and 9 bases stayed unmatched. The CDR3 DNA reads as TGTGCCAGCAGCGGCTCGGGAGGGTGGGCGCAGTTCTTC. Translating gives CASSGSGGWAQFF.

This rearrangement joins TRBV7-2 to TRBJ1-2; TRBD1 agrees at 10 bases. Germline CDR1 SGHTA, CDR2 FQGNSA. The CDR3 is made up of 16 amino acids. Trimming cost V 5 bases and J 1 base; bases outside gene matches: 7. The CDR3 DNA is TGTGCCAGCAGCCAGGGACAGGGGTGGAGTAACTATGGCTACACCTTC. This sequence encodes CASSQGQGWSNYGYTF.

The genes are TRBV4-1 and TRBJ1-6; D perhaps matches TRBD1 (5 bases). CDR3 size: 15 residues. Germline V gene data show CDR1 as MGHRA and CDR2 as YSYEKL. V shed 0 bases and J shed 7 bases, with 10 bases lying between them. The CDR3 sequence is CASSQDFDSNSPLHF. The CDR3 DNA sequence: TGCGCCAGCAGCCAAGACTTTGACAGCAATTCACCCCTCCACTTT.

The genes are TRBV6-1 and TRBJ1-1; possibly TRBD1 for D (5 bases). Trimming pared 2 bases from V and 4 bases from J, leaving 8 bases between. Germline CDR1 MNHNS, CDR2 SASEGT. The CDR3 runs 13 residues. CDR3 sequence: CASSESGATEAFF. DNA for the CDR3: TGTGCCAGCAGTGAAAGCGGGGCCACTGAAGCTTTCTTT.

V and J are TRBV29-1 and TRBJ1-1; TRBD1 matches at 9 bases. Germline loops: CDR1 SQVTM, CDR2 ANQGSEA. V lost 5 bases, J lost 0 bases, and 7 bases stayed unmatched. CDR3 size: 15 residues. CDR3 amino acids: CSVLGTGILNTEAFF. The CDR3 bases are TGCAGCGTTTTGGGGACAGGGATCCTGAACACTGAAGCTTTCTTT.

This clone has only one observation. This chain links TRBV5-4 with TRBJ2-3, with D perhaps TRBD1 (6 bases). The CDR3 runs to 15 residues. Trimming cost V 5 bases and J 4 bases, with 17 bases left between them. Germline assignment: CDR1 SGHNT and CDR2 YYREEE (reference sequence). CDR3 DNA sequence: TGTGCCAGCAGTTCCCCCCAGGGGTGGGCAGATACGCAGTATTTT. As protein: CASSSPQGWADTQYF.

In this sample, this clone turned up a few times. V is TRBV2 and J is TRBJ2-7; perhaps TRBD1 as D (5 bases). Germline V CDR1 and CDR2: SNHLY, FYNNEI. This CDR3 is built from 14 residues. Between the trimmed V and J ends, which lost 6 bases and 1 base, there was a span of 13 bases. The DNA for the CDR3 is TGTGCCAGCAGAGTACAGGAGACATCCTACGAGCAGTACTTC. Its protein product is CASRVQETSYEQYF.

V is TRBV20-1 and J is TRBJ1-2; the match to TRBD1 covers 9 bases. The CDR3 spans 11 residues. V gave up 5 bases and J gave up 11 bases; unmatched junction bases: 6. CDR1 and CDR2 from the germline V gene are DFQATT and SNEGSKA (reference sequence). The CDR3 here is CSAGGQGGYTF. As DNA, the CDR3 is TGCAGTGCTGGGGGACAGGGAGGGTACACCTTC.

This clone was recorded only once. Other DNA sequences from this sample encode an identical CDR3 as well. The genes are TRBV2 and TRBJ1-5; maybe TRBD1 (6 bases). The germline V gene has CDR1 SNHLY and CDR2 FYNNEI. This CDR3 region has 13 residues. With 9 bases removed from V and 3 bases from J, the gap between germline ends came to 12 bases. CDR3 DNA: TGTGCCAGTTCACAGGGCCCCAATCAGCCCCAGCATTTT. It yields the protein CASSQGPNQPQHF.

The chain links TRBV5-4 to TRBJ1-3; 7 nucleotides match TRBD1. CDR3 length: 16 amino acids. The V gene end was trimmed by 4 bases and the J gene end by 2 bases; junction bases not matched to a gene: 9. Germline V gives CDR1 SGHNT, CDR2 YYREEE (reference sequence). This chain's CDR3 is CASSPGPGQTGNTIYF. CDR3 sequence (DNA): TGTGCCAGCAGCCCCGGCCCGGGACAGACTGGAAACACCATATATTTT.

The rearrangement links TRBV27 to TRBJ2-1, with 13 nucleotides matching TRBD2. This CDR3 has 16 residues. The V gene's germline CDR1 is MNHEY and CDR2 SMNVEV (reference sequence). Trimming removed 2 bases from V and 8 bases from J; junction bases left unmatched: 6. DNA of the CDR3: TGTGCCAGCAGTTTAATCACTAGCGGGGGGGCGGATGAGCAGTTCTTC. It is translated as CASSLITSGGADEQFF.

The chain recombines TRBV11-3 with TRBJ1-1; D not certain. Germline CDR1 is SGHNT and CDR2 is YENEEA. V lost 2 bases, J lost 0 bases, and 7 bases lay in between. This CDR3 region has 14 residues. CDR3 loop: CASSLIAMNTEAFF. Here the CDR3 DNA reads TGTGCCAGCAGCTTAATAGCGATGAACACTGAAGCTTTCTTT.

CDR3 DNA sequence: TGTGCCTGGAGTGGACTTCACAACTATGGCTACACCTTC. Protein: CAWSGLHNYGYTF. The V and J genes are TRBV30 and TRBJ1-2; D unresolved. This CDR3 region has 13 residues. Germline CDR1 GTSNPN, CDR2 SVGIG (reference sequence). The germline V and J ends were trimmed by 1 base and 2 bases, with 8 bases remaining between them.

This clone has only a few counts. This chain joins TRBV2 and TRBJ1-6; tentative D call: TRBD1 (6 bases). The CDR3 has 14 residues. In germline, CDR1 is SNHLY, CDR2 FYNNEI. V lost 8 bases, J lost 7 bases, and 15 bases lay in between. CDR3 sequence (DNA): TGTGCCAGCCAACCGGGACATGTCAATTCACCCCTCCACTTT. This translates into CASQPGHVNSPLHF.

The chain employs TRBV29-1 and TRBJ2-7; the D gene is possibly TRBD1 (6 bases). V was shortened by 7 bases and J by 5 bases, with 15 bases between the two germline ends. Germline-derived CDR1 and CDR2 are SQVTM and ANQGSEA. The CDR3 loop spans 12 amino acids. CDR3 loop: CSAPEQGHEQYF. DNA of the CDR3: TGCAGCGCCCCCGAACAGGGACACGAGCAGTACTTC.

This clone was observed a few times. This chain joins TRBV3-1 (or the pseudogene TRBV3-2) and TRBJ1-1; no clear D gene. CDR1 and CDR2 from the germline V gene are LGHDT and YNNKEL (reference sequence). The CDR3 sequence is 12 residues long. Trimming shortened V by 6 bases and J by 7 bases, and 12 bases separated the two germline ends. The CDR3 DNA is TGTGCCAGCAGGGGATGGCGGGATGAAGCTTTCTTT. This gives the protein CASRGWRDEAFF.

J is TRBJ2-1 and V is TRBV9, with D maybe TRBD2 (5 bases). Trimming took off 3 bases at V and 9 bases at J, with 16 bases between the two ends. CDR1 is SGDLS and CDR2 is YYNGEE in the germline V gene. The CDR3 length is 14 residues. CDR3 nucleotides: TGTGCCAGCAGCGCACAATCGGGGTTCGTTGAGCAGTTCTTC. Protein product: CASSAQSGFVEQFF. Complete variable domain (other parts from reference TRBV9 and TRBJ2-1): DSGVTQTPKHLITATGQRVTLRCSPRSGDLSVYWYQQSLDQGLQFLIQYYNGEERAKGNILERFSAQQFPDLHSELNLSSLELGDSALYFCASSAQSGFVEQFFGPGTRLTVL.

The CDR3 bases are TGTGCCAGCAGAGGGACTAGCGGGGGGGAGGATACGCAGTATTTT. Its protein product is CASRGTSGGEDTQYF. The chain is built from TRBV9 and TRBJ2-3, with TRBD2 identical over 16 bases. The trim removed 5 bases at V and 6 bases at J, leaving 3 bases unmatched. Germline assignment: CDR1 SGDLS and CDR2 YYNGEE. This CDR3 has 15 residues.

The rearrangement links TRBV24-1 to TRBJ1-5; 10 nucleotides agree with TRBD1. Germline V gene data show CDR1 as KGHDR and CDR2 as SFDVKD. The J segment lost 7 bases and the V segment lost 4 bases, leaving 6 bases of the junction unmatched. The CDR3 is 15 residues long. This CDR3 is CATSDMTGGGQPQHF. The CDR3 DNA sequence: TGTGCCACCAGTGACATGACAGGGGGCGGACAGCCCCAGCATTTT.

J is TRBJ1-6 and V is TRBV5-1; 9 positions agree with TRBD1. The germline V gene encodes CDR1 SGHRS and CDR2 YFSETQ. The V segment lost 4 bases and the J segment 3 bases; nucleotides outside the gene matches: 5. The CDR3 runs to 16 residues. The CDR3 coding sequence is TGCGCCAGCAGCAGGGACAGGGCGGGCTATAATTCACCCCTCCACTTT. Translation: CASSRDRAGYNSPLHF.

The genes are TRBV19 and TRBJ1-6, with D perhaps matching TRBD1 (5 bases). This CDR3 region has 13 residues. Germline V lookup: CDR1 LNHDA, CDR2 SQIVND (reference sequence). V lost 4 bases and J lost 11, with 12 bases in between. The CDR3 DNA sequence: TGTGCCAGTAGTAGGGGCTTGGAAACACCCCTCCACTTT. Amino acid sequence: CASSRGLETPLHF.

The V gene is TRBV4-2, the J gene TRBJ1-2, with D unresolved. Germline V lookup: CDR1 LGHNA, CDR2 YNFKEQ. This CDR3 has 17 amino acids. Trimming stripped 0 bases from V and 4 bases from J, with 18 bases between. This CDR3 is CASSQESAEGLGYGYTF. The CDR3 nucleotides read TGTGCCAGCAGCCAAGAGTCTGCTGAGGGATTAGGCTATGGCTACACCTTC.

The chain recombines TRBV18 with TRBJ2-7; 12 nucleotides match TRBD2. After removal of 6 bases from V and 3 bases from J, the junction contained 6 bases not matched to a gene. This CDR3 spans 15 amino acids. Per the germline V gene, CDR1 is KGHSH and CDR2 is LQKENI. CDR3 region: CASSPTSGGHYEQYV. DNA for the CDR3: TGTGCCAGCTCCCCTACTAGCGGGGGGCACTACGAGCAGTACGTC.

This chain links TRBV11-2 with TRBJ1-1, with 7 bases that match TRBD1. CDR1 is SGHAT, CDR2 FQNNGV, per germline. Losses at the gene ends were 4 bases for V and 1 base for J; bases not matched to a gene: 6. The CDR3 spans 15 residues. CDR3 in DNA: TGTGCCAGCAGCTACAACGACAGGGCGAACACTGAAGCTTTCTTT. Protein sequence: CASSYNDRANTEAFF. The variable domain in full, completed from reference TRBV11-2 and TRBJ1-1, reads EAGVAQSPRYKIIEKRQSVAFWCNPISGHATLYWYQQILGQGPKLLIQFQNNGVVDDSQLPKDRFSAERLKGVDSTLKIQPAKLEDSAVYLCASSYNDRANTEAFFGQGTRLTVV.